This paragraph reports one T cell receptor (beta chain). Its antigen is currently unknown. The data were obtained in a study of T cell repertoires in cytomegalovirus infection. TCRdb processed the reads anew with MiXCR; each CDR3 protein has one entry. The table has around 430,000 distinct CDR3 sequences, approximately 46% seen once; the top ten hold about 45%. The receptor was isolated from a human donor in good health (CMV status not recorded). Some clones in this sample may be carry-over from other donors' samples. Sequenced material: cultured PBMCs, taken from culture after CMV antigen stimulation.

CDR3 residues: CASSLELSEGTLPYEQYF. The CDR3 DNA reads TGTGCCAGCAGCTTGGAATTGTCTGAGGGAACTTTACCCTACGAGCAGTACTTC. V usage is TRBV5-6 and J usage is TRBJ2-7; TRBD2 might be the D (5 bases). V shed 0 bases and J shed 2 bases, with 21 bases lying between them. CDR3 length: 18 residues. Per the germline V gene, CDR1 is SGHDT and CDR2 is YYEEEE.